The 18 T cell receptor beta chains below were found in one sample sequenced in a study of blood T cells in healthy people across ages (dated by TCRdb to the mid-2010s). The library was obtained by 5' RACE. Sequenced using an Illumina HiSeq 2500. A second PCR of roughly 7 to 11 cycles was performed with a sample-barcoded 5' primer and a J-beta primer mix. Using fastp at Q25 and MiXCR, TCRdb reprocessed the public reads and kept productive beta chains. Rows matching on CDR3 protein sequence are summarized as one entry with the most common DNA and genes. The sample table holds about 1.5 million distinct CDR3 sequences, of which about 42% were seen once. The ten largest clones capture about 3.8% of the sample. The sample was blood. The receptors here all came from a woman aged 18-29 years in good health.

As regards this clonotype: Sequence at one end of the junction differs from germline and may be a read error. This CDR3 reads CASSSGVAGITGTQYF. CDR3 DNA: TGTGCCAGCAGCTCGGGAGTGGCGGGAATCACAGGTACGCAGTATTTT. This chain connects TRBV7-9 to TRBJ2-3; the D gene is possibly TRBD2 (6 bases). This CDR3 contains 16 residues. In germline, CDR1 is SEHNR, CDR2 FQNEAQ (reference sequence).

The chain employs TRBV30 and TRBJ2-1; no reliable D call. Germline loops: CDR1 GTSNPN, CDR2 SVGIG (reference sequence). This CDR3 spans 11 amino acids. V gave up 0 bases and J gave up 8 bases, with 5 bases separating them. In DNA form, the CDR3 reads TGTGCCTGGAGTGTAGTCGATGAGCAGTTCTTC. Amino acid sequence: CAWSVVDEQFF.

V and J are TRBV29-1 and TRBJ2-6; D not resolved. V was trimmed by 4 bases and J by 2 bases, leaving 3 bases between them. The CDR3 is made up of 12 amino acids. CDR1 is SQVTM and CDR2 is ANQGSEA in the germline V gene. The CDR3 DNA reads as TGCAGCGTTGCCGCTGGGGCCAACGTCCTGACTTTC. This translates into CSVAAGANVLTF. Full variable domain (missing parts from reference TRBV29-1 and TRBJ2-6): SAVISQKPSRDICQRGTSLTIQCQVDSQVTMMFWYRQQPGQSLTLIATANQGSEATYESGFVIDKFPISRPNLTFSTLTVSNMSPEDSSIYLCSVAAGANVLTFGAGSRLTVL.

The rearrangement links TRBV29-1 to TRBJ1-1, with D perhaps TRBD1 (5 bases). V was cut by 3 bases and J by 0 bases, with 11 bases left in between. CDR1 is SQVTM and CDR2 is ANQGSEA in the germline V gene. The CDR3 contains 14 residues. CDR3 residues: CSVERQPLNTEAFF. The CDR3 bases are TGCAGCGTTGAGCGACAGCCTCTGAACACTGAAGCTTTCTTT.

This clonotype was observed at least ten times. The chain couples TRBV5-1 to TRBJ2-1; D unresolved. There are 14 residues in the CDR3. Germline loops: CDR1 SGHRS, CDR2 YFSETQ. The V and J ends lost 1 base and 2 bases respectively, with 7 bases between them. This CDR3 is CASSLSGTYNEQFF. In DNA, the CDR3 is TGCGCCAGCAGCTTGTCGGGTACCTACAATGAGCAGTTCTTC.

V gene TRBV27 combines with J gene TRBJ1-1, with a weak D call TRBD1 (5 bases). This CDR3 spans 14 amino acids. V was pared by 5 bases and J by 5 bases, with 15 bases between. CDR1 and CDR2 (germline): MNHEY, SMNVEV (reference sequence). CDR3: CASSDSSRVTEAFF. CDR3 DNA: TGTGCCAGCAGTGACAGTTCTAGGGTAACTGAAGCTTTCTTT.

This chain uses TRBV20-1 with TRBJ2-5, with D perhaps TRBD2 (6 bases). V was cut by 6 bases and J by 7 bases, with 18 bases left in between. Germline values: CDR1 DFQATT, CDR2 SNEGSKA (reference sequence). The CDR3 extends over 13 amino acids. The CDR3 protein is CSAPETRIGTQYF. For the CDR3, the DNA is TGCAGTGCCCCGGAGACTAGAATTGGGACCCAGTACTTC.

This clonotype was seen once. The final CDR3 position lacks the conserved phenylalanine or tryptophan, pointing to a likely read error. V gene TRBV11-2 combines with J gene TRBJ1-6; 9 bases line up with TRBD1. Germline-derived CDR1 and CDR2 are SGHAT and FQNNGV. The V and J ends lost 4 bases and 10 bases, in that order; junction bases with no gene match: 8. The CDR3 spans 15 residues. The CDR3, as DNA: TGTGCCAGCAGCTCAGGACAGGGGACCGAATCACCCCTCCACGTT. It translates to CASSSGQGTESPLHV.

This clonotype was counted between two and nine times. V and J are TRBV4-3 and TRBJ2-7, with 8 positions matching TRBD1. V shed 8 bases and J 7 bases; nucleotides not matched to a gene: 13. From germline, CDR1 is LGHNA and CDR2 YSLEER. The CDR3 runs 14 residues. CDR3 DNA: TGCGCCAGCGGTGGGGACAGGAGGGACAATGAGCAGTACTTC. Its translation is CASGGDRRDNEQYF.

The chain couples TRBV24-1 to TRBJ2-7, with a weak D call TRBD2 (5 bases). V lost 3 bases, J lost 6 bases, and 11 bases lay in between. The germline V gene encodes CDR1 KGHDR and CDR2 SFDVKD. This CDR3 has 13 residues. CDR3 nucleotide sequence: TGTGCCACCAGTGATCTGCCGGGGAGCGAGCAGTACTTC. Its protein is CATSDLPGSEQYF.

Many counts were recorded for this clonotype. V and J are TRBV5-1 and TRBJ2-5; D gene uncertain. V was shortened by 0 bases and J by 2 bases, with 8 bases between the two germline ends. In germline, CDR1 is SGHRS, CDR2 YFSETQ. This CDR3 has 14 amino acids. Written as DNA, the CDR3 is TGCGCCAGCAGCTTGGCGTCTGTACAAGAGACCCAGTACTTC. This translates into CASSLASVQETQYF.

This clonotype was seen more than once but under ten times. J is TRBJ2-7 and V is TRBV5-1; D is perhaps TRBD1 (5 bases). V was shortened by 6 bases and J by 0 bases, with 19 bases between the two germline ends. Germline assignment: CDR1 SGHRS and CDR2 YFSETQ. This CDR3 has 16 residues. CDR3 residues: CASNLRPRASSYEQYF. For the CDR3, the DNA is TGCGCCAGCAACCTAAGACCCAGGGCGAGCTCCTACGAGCAGTACTTC.

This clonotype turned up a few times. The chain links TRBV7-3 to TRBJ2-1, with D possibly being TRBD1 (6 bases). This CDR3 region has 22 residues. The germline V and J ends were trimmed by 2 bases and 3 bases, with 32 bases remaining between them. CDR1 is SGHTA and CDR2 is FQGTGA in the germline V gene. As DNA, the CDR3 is TGTGCCAGCAGCTTAGACACAACTGGGCGACAGGCCACCCCAACCCTCTACAATGAGCAGTTCTTC. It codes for CASSLDTTGRQATPTLYNEQFF.

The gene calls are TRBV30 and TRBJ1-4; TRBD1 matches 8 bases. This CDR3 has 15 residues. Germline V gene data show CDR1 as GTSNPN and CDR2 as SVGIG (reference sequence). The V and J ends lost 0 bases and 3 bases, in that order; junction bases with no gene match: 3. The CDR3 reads CAWSVDRAANEKLFF. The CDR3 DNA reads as TGTGCCTGGAGTGTGGACAGGGCGGCTAATGAAAAACTGTTTTTT.

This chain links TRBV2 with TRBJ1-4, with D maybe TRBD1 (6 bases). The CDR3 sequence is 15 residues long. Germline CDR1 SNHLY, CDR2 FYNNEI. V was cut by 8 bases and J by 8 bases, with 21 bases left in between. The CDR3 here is CASGGSRDIGEKLFF. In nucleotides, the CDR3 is TGTGCCAGCGGGGGGTCCCGGGACATCGGAGAAAAACTGTTTTTT.

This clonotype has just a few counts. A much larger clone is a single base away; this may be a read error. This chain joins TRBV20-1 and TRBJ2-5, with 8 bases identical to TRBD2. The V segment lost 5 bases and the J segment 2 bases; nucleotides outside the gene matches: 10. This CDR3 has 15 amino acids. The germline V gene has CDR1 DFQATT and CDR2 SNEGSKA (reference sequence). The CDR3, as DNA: TGCAGTGCTTCGGGGGGGAAGGTAGGGCAAGAGACCCAGTACTTC. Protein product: CSASGGKVGQETQYF.

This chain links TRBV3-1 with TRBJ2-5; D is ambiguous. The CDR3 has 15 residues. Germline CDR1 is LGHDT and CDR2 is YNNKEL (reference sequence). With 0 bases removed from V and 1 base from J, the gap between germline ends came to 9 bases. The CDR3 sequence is CASSQEVGSQETQYF. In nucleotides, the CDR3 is TGTGCCAGCAGCCAAGAGGTGGGGTCCCAAGAGACCCAGTACTTC.

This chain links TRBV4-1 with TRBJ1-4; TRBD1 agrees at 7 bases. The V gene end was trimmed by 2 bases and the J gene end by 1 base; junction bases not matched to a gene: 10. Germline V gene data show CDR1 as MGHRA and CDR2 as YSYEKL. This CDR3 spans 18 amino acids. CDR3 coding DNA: TGCGCCAGCAGCCAAACCCACCCGCAGGGGGGAACTAATGAAAAACTGTTTTTT. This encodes CASSQTHPQGGTNEKLFF.